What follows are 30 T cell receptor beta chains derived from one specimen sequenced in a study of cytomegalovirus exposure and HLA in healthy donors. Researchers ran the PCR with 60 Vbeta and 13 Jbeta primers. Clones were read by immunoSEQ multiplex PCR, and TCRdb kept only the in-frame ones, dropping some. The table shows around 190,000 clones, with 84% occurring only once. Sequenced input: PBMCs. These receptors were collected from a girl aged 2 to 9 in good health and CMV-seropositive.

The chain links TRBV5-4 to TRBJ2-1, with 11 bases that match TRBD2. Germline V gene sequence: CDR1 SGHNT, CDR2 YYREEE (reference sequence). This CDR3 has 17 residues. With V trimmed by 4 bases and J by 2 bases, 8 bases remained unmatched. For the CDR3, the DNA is TGTGCCAGCAGCGCCCCGACTAGCGGGAATACCTACAATGAGCAGTTCTTC. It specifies CASSAPTSGNTYNEQFF.

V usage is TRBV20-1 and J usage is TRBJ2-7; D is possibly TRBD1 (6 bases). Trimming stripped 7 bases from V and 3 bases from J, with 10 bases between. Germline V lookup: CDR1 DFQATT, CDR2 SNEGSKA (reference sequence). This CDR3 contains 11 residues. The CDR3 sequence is CSGGRGYEQYF. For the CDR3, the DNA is TGCAGTGGGGGGCGTGGCTACGAGCAGTACTTC.

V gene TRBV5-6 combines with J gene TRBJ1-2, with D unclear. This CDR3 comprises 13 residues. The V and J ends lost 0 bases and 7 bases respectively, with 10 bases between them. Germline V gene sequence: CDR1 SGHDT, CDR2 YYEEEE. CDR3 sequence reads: CASSLAAGGGYTF. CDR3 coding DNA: TGTGCCAGCAGCTTGGCGGCAGGAGGTGGCTACACCTTC.

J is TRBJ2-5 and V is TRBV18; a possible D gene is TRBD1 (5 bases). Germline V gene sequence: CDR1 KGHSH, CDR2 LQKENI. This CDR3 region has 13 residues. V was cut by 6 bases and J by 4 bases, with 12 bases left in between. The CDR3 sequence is CASSVLGVETQYF. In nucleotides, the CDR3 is TGTGCCAGCTCCGTGCTAGGGGTAGAGACCCAGTACTTC.

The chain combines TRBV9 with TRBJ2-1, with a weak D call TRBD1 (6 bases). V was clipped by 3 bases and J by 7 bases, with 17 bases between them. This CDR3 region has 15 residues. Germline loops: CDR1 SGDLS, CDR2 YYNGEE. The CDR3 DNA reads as TGTGCCAGCAGCGACGCTGGGGGCCTGGGTAATGAGCAGTTCTTC. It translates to CASSDAGGLGNEQFF. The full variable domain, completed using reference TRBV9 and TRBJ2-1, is DSGVTQTPKHLITATGQRVTLRCSPRSGDLSVYWYQQSLDQGLQFLIQYYNGEERAKGNILERFSAQQFPDLHSELNLSSLELGDSALYFCASSDAGGLGNEQFFGPGTRLTVL.

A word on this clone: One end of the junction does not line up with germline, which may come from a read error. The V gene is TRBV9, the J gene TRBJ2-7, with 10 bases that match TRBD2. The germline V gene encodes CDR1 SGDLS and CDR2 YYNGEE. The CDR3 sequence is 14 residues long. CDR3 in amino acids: CASSVGTSGYEPYF. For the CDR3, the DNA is TGTGCCAGCAGCGTAGGGACTAGCGGTTACGAGCCGTACTTC.

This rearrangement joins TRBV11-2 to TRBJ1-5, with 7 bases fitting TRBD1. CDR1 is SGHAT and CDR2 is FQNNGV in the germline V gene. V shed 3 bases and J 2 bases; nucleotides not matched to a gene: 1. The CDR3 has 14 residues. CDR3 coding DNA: TGTGCCAGCAGCTTTGGGACAGGCAATCAGCCCCAGCATTTT. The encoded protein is CASSFGTGNQPQHF.

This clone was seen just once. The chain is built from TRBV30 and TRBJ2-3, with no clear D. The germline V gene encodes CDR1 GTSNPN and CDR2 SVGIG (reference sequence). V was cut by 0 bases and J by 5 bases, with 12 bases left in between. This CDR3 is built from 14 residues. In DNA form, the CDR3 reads TGTGCCTGGAGTGTATCTGGGCGCGAAGATACGCAGTATTTT. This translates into CAWSVSGREDTQYF. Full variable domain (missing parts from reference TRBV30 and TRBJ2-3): SQTIHQWPATLVQPVGSPLSLECTVEGTSNPNLYWYRQAAGRGLQLLFYSVGIGQISSEVPQNLSASRPQDRQFILSSKKLLLSDSGFYLCAWSVSGREDTQYFGPGTRLTVL.

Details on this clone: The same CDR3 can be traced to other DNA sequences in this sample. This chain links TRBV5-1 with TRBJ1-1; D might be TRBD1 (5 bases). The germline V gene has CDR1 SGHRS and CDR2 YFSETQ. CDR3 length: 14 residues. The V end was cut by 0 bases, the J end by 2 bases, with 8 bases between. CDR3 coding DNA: TGCGCCAGCAGCTTGGGCGGGGGAAACACTGAAGCTTTCTTT. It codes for CASSLGGGNTEAFF.

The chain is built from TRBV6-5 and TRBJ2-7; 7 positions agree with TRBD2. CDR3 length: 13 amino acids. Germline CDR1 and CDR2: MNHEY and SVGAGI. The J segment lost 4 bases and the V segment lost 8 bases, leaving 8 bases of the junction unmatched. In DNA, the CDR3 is TGTGCCAGCCGAGGGAGGGGAGGGTACGAGCAGTACTTC. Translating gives CASRGRGGYEQYF.

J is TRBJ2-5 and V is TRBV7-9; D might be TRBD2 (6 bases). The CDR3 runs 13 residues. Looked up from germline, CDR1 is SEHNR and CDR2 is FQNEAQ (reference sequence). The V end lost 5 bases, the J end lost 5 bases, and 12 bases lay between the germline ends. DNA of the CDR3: TGTGCCAGCAGCCACAATCGGGGGGAGACCCAGTACTTC. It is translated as CASSHNRGETQYF.

The CDR3 region has the DNA TGTGCCAGCAGCTTAGGGGGGCTAGCTAATGAAAAACTGTTTTTT. Translated, it gives CASSLGGLANEKLFF. V is TRBV7-8 and J is TRBJ1-4, with D possibly TRBD1 on 6 matching bases. CDR3 length: 15 residues. CDR1 SGHVS and CDR2 FQNEAQ come from the germline V gene. With 1 base removed from V and 3 bases from J, the gap between germline ends came to 9 bases.

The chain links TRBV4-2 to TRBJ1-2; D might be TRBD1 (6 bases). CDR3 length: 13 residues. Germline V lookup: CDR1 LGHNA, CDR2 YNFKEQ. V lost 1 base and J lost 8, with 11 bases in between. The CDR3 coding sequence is TGTGCCAGCAGCCAAGTCAAGGACAGCGGCTACACCTTC. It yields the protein CASSQVKDSGYTF.

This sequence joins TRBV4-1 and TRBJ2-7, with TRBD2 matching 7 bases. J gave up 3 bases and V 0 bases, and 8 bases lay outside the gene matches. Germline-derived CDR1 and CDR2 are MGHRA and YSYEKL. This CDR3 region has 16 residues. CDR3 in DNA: TGCGCCAGCAGCCAAGATGAGGCGGGAGAAAACTACGAGCAGTACTTC. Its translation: CASSQDEAGENYEQYF.

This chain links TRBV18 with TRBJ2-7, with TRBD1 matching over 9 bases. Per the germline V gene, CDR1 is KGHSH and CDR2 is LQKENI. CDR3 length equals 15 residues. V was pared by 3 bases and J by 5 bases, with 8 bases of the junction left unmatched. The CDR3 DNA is TGTGCCAGCTCACCGGAGCTCGGGACAGGGAACGAGCAGTACTTC. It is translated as CASSPELGTGNEQYF.

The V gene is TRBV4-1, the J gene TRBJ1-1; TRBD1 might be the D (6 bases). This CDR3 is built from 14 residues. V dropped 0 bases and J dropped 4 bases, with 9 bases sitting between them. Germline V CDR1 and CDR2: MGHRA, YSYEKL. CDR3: CASSQESRGTEAFF. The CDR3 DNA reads TGCGCCAGCAGCCAAGAAAGCAGGGGCACTGAAGCTTTCTTT.

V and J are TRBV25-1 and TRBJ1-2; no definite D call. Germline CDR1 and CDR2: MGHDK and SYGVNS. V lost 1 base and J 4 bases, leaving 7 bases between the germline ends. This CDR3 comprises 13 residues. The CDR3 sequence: CASSELTSYGYTF. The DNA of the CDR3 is TGTGCCAGCAGTGAATTAACAAGCTATGGCTACACCTTC.

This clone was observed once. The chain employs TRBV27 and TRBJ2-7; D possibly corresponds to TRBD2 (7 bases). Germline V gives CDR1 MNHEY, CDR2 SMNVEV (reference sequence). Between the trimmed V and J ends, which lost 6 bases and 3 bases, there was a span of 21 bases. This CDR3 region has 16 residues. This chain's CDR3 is CASSRGKGGEDYEQYF. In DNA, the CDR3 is TGTGCCAGCAGCCGGGGAAAGGGGGGGGAGGACTACGAGCAGTACTTC.

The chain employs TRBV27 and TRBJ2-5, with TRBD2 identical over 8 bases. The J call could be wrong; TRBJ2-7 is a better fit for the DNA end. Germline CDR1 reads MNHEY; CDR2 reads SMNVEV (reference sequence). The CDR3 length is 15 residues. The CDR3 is CASTGVSGTGYEQYF. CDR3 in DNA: TGTGCCAGCACGGGGGTTAGCGGGACTGGTTACGAGCAGTACTTC.

CDR3 protein: CATTEPGNYGYTF. CDR3 coding DNA: TGTGCCACCACCGAACCGGGTAACTATGGCTACACCTTC. The V and J genes are TRBV28 and TRBJ1-2; D is unresolved. V was cut by 10 bases and J by 1 base, with 13 bases left in between. CDR1 is MDHEN, CDR2 SYDVKM, per germline. CDR3 length: 13 amino acids.

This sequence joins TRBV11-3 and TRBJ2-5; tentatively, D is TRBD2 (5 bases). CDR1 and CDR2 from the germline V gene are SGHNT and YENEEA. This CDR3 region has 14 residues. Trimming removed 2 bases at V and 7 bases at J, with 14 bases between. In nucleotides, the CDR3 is TGTGCCAGCAGCTTACCAAGCGGTGGTGGGACCCAGTACTTC. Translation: CASSLPSGGGTQYF.

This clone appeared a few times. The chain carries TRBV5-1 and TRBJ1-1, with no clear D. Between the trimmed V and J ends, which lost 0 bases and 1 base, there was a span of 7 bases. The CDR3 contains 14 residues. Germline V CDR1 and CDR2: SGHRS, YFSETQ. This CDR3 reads CASSLDAGNTEAFF. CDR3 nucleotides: TGCGCCAGCAGCTTGGATGCAGGGAACACTGAAGCTTTCTTT.

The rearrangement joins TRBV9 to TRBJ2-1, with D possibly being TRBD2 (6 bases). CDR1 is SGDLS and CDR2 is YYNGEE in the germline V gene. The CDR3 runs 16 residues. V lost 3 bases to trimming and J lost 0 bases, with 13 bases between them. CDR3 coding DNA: TGTGCCAGCAGCGCCGCCTTGCGGGACTCCTACAATGAGCAGTTCTTC. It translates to CASSAALRDSYNEQFF. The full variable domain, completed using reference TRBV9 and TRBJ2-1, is DSGVTQTPKHLITATGQRVTLRCSPRSGDLSVYWYQQSLDQGLQFLIQYYNGEERAKGNILERFSAQQFPDLHSELNLSSLELGDSALYFCASSAALRDSYNEQFFGPGTRLTVL.

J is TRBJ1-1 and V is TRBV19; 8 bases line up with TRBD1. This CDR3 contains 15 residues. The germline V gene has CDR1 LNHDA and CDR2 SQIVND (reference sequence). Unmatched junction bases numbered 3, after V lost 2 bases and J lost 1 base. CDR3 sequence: CASSIQGAKNTEAFF. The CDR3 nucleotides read TGTGCCAGTAGTATACAGGGGGCGAAGAACACTGAAGCTTTCTTT.

Written as DNA, the CDR3 is TGCGCCAGCAGCCAAGCAGCGGGCAGGGAGGTGTCCTACGAGCAGTACTTC. Translation gives CASSQAAGREVSYEQYF. The chain has TRBV4-1 and TRBJ2-7; a possible D gene is TRBD2 (6 bases). Trimming removed 1 base at V and 1 base at J, with 17 bases between. The CDR3 is 17 amino acids. CDR1 is MGHRA, CDR2 YSYEKL, per germline.

CDR3 nucleotides: TGTGCCAGCAGCTTTAGGGGCGCGGGCACAGATACGCAGTATTTT. Protein sequence: CASSFRGAGTDTQYF. This chain links TRBV5-6 with TRBJ2-3; TRBD1 is a possible D gene (5 bases). The length of the CDR3 is 15 residues. Germline V lookup: CDR1 SGHDT, CDR2 YYEEEE. The ends were cut back, 2 bases at V and 1 base at J, with 11 bases in the middle.

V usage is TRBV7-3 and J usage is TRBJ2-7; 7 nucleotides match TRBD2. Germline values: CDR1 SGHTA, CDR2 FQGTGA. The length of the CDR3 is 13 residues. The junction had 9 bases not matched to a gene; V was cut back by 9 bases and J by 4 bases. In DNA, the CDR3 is TGTGCCAGATGGGGGGAGGGGAATTACGAGCAGTACTTC. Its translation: CARWGEGNYEQYF.

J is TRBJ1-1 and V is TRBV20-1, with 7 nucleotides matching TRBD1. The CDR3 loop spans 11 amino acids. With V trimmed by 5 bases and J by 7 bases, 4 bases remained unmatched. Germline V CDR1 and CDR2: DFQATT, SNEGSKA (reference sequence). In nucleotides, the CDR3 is TGCAGTGCTCCGACAGGGAGTGAAGCTTTCTTT. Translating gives CSAPTGSEAFF.

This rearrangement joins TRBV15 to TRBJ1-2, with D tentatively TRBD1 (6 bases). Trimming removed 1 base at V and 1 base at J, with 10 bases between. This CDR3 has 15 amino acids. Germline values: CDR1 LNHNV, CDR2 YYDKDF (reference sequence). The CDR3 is CATSRAQGSNYGYTF. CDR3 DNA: TGTGCCACCAGCAGAGCTCAGGGGAGTAACTATGGCTACACCTTC.

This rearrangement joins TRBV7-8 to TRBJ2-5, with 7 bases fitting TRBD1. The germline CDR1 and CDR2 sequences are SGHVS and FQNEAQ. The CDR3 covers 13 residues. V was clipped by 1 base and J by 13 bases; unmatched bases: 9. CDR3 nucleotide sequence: TGTGCCAGCAGCTTAGGGAGACCAGGGGGTTGGTACTTC. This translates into CASSLGRPGGWYF.